This T cell receptor beta chain was captured in a study of CD8 T cells in ankylosing spondylitis. The CDR3 spans 14 residues. V was clipped by 3 bases and J by 5 bases, with 11 bases between them. The germline gives CDR1 SGHTA, CDR2 FQGNSA. TCRdb re-called the 5' RACE reads with MiXCR, one entry per CDR3 protein. There are roughly 30,000 distinct CDR3 sequences in the sample; 30% occur only once, and 45% lies in the top ten. The sequencing sample was made of synovial fluid, either unsorted or a sorted T cell fraction (not recorded which). The clonotype comes from a male donor with ankylosing spondylitis. The V call is TRBV7-2, the J call TRBJ2-1, with D possibly being TRBD2 (6 bases). The CDR3 loop reads CASSLTRPDNEQFF. In DNA form, the CDR3 reads TGTGCCAGCAGCTTGACTAGGCCCGACAATGAGCAGTTCTTC.